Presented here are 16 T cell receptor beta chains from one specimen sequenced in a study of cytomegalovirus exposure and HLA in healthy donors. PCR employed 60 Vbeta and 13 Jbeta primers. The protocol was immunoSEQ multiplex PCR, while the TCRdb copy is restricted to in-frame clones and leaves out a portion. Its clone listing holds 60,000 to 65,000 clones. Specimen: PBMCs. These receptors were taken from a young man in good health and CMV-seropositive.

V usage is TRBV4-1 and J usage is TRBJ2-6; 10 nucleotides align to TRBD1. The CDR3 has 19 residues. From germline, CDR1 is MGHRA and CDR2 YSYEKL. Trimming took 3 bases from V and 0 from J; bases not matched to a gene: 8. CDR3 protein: CASSHRRDRGFSGANVLTF. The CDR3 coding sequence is TGCGCCAGCAGCCATCGCCGGGACAGGGGATTCTCTGGGGCCAACGTCCTGACTTTC.

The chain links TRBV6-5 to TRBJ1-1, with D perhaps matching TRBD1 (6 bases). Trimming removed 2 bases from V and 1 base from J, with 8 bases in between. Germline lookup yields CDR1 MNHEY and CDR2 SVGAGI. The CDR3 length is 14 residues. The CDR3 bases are TGTGCCAGCAGTTACGCAGGGGCGAACACTGAAGCTTTCTTT. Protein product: CASSYAGANTEAFF.

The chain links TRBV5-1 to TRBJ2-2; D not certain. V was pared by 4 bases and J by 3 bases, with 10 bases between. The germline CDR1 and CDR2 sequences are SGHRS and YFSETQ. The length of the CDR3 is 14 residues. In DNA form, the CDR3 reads TGCGCCAGCAGCGATCGACAATACACCGGGGAGCTGTTTTTT. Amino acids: CASSDRQYTGELFF.

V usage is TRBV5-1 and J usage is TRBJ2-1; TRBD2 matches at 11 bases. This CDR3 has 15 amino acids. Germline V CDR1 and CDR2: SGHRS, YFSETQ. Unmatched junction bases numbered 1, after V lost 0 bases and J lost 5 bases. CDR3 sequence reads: CASSLGTSGHNEQFF. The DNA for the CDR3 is TGCGCCAGCAGCTTGGGGACTAGCGGGCACAATGAGCAGTTCTTC.

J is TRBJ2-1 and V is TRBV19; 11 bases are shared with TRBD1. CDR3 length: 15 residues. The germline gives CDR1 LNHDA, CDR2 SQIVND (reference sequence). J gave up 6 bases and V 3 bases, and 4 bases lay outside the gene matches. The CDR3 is CASSIGQGARNEQFF. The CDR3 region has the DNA TGTGCCAGTAGTATCGGACAGGGGGCGCGCAATGAGCAGTTCTTC.

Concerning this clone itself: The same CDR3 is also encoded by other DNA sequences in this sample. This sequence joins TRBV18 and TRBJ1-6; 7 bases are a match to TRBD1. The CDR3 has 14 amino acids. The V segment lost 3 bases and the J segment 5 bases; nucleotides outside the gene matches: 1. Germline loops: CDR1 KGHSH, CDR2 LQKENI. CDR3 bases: TGTGCCAGCTCACCTGGGACAGATAATTCACCCCTCCACTTT. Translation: CASSPGTDNSPLHF.

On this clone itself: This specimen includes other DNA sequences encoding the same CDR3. The CDR3 DNA reads as TGTGCCAGCAGTGAGGGGACTAGCGGCACAGATACGCAGTATTTT. It is translated as CASSEGTSGTDTQYF. The chain combines TRBV6-4 with TRBJ2-3; 10 bases map to TRBD2. J was trimmed by 1 base and V by 3 bases; bases with no gene match: 1. CDR3 length equals 15 residues. The germline CDR1 and CDR2 sequences are MRHNA and SNTAGT.

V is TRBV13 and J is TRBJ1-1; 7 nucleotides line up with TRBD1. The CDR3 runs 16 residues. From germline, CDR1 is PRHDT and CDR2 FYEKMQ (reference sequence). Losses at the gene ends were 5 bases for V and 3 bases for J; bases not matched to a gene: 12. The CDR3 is CASSTSPGQLDTEAFF. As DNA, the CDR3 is TGTGCCAGCAGCACCTCTCCGGGACAGTTGGACACTGAAGCTTTCTTT.

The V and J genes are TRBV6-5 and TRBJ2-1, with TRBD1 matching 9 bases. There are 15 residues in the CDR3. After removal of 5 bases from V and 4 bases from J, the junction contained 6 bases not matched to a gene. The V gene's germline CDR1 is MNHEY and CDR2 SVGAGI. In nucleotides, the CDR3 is TGTGCCAGCAGTCCCCCCGGGACAGGGTACAATGAGCAGTTCTTC. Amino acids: CASSPPGTGYNEQFF.

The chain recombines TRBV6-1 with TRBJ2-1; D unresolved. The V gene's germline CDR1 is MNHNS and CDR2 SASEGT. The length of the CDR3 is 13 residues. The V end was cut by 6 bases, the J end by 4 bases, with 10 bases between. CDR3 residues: CASSLTPYNEQFF. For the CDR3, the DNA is TGTGCCAGCAGCCTGACACCATACAATGAGCAGTTCTTC.

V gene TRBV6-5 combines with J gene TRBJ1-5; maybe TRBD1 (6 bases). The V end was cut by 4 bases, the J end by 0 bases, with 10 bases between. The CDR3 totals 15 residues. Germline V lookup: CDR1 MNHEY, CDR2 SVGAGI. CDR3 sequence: CASSFTGNSNQPQHF. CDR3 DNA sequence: TGTGCCAGCAGTTTTACAGGGAATAGCAATCAGCCCCAGCATTTT.

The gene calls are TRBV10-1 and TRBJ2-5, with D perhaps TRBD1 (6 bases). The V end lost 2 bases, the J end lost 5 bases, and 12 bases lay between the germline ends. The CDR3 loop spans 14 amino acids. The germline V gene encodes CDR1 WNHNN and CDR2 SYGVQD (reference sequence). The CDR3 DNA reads TGCGCCAGCAGTGAGCGTCGAGACAGGGAGACCCAGTACTTC. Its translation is CASSERRDRETQYF.

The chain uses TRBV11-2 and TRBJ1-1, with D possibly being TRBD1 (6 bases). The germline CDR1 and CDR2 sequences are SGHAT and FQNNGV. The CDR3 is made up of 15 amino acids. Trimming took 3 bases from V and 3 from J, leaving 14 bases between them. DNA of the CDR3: TGTGCCAGCAGCTTTAGACAGGATAGGGACACTGAAGCTTTCTTT. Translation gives CASSFRQDRDTEAFF.

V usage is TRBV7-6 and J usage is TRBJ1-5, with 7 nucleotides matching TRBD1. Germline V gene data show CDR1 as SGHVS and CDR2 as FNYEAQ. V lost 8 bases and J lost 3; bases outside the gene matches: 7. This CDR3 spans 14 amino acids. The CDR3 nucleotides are TGTGCCAGCGCGACGGACAGGAACAATCAGCCCCAGCATTTT. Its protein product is CASATDRNNQPQHF.

This CDR3 is CATSPRPGDVDQPQHF. CDR3 sequence (DNA): TGTGCCACCAGCCCCCGTCCGGGGGACGTTGATCAGCCCCAGCATTTT. This rearrangement joins TRBV15 to TRBJ1-5; possibly TRBD1 for D (5 bases). Germline V lookup: CDR1 LNHNV, CDR2 YYDKDF (reference sequence). The CDR3 totals 16 residues. V was cut by 5 bases and J by 5 bases, with 19 bases left in between.

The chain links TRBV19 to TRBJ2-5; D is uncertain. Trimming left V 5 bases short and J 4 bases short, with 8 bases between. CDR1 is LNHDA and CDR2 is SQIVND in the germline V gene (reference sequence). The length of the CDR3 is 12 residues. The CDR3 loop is CASSDLGETQYF. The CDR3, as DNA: TGTGCCAGTAGTGATCTAGGAGAGACCCAGTACTTC.